The present TCR beta chain was sequenced within a study of T cell repertoires in cytomegalovirus infection. Study-wide context: Through public TCR beta signatures, both CMV infection and matching HLA type were indicated.

Overall study results and limits: Dominating the ex vivo response were HLA-C-restricted CMV-specific TCR beta clonotypes.

The germline V and J ends were trimmed by 6 bases and 5 bases, with 16 bases remaining between them. CDR3 length equals 14 residues. The V gene's germline CDR1 is MNHNY and CDR2 SVGAGI (reference sequence). In the case of this clonotype: What it binds is not known.

TCRdb redid the calling of the reads with MiXCR, one entry per CDR3 protein. The profile shows just over 300,000 distinct CDR3 sequences, roughly 16% of them singletons. Sequenced: PBMCs. The V call is TRBV6-6, the J call TRBJ2-5; tentatively, D is TRBD1 (6 bases). The origin of this receptor is a human donor in good health (CMV status not recorded). Some clones in this sample may be carry-over from other donors' samples. The CDR3 reads CASRLQGNGETQYF. DNA of the CDR3: TGTGCCAGCAGATTACAGGGAAACGGGGAGACCCAGTACTTC.